This T cell receptor (beta chain) was found in a study of blood T cell repertoires in COVID-19. Study summary: Samples representing acute and convalescent COVID-19 were sourced from the United States, Italy and Spain. Sample material is recorded as cDNA or gDNA derived from T cells, B-cell-depleted T cells, or PBMCs.

How the authors handled the data: For nucleated cells, counts were estimated from reference gene primer amplification. The data were produced by immunoSEQ multiplex PCR, yet TCRdb's version contains in-frame clones alone and is incomplete. V, J and clone size are taken as reported in that table, and D and trimming were inferred from the DNA itself. The data contain fewer than 300,000 clones, around 87% of them singletons. This TCR was sampled from a woman aged 40 to 50 who had recovered from COVID-19. The specimen was peripheral blood.

The CDR3, as DNA: TGTGCCAGCACCCTTAGCGAGGGAGGGACGGGCTACACCTTC. This encodes CASTLSEGGTGYTF. This chain uses TRBV7-9 with TRBJ1-2; possibly TRBD1 for D (5 bases). Trimming took off 7 bases at V and 8 bases at J, with 20 bases between the two ends. CDR1 SEHNR and CDR2 FQNEAQ come from the germline V gene (reference sequence). This CDR3 contains 14 residues.